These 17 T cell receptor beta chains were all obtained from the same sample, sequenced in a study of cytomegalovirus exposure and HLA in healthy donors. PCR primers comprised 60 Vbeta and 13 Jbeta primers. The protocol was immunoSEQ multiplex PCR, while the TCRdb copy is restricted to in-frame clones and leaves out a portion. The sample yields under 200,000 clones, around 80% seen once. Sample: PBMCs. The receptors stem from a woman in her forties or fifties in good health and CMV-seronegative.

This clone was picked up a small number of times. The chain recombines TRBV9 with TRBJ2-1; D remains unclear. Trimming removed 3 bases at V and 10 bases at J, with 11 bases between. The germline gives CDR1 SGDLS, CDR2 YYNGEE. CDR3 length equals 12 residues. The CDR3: CASSGALGEQFF. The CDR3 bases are TGTGCCAGCAGCGGGGCGTTAGGCGAGCAGTTCTTC.

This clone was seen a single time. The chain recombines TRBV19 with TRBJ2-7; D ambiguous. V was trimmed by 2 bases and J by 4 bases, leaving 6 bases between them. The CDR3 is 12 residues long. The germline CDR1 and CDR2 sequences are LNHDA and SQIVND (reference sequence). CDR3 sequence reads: CASSIFGYEQYF. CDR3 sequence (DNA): TGTGCCAGTAGTATATTCGGTTACGAGCAGTACTTC.

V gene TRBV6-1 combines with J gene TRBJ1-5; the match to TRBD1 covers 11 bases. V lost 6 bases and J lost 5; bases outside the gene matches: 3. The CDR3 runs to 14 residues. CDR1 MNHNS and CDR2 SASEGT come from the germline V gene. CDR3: CASRSGQGDQPQHF. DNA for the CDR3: TGTGCCAGCAGGTCGGGACAGGGGGATCAGCCCCAGCATTTT.

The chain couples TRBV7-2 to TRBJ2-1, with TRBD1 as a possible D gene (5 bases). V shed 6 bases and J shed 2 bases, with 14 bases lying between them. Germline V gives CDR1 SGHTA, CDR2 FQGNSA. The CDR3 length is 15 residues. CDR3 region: CASSKDQGTYNEQFF. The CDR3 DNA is TGTGCCAGCAGTAAGGATCAGGGAACCTACAATGAGCAGTTCTTC.

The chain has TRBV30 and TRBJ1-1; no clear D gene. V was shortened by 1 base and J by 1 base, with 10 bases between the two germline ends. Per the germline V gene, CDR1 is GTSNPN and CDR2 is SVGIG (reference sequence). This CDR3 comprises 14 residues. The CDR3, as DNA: TGTGCCTGGAGTGGGTACTTTGGGAACACTGAAGCTTTCTTT. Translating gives CAWSGYFGNTEAFF.

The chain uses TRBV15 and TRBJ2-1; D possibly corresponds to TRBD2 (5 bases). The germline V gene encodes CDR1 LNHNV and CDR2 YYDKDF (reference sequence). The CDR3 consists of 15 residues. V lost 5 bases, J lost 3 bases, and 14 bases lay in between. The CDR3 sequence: CATSSPEGFYNEQFF. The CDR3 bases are TGTGCCACCAGCTCTCCTGAGGGATTCTACAATGAGCAGTTCTTC.

The CDR3 nucleotides read TGTGCCACCAGCAGAGGTGCAGGGGGCCCCTCTGGGGCCAACGTCCTGACTTTC. Its translation: CATSRGAGGPSGANVLTF. The V and J genes are TRBV15 and TRBJ2-6; TRBD1 matches at 8 bases. CDR1 is LNHNV and CDR2 is YYDKDF in the germline V gene (reference sequence). V was clipped by 1 base and J by 0 bases; unmatched bases: 5. The CDR3 runs 18 residues.

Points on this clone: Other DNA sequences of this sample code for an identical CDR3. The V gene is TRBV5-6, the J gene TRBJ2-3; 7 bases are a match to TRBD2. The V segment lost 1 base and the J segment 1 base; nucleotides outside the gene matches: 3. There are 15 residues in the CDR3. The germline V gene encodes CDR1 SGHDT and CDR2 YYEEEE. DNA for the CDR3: TGTGCCAGCAGCTTGTCTCTAGCGGGCACAGATACGCAGTATTTT. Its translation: CASSLSLAGTDTQYF.

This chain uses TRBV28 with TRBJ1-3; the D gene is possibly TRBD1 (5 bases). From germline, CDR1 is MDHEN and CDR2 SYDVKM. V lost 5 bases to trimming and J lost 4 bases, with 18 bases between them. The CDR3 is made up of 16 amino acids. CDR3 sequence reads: CASSPLGHPAGNTIYF. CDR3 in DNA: TGTGCCAGCAGTCCCCTGGGGCACCCTGCAGGAAACACCATATATTTT.

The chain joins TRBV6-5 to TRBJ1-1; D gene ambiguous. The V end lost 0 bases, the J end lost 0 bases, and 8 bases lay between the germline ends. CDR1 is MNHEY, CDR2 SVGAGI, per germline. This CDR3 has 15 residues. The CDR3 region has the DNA TGTGCCAGCAGTTACTCGAGTTCGTTGAACACTGAAGCTTTCTTT. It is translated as CASSYSSSLNTEAFF.

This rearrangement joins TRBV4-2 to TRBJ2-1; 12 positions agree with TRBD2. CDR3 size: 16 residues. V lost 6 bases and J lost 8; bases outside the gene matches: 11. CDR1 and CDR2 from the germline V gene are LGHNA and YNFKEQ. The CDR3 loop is CASRHQLAGGIDEQFF. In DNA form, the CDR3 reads TGTGCCAGCAGACATCAACTAGCGGGAGGTATTGATGAGCAGTTCTTC.

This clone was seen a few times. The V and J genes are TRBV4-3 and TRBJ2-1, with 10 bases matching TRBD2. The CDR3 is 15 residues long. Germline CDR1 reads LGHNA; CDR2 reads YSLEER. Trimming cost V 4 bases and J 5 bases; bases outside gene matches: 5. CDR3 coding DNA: TGCGCCAGCAGCCTGATAGCGGGGGGCAACAATGAGCAGTTCTTC. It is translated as CASSLIAGGNNEQFF.

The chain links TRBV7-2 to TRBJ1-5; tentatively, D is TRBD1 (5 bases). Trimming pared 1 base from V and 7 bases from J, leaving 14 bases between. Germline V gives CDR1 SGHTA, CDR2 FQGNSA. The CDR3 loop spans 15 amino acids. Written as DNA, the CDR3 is TGTGCCAGCAGCTTAGAGGTTGGGGGGTCGCAGCCCCAGCATTTT. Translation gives CASSLEVGGSQPQHF.

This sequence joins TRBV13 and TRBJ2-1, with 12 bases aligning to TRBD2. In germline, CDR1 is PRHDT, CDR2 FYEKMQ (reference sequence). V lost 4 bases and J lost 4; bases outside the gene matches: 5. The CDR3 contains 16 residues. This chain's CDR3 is CASSSGGLAGYNEQFF. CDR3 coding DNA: TGTGCCAGCAGCTCCGGGGGACTAGCGGGTTACAATGAGCAGTTCTTC.

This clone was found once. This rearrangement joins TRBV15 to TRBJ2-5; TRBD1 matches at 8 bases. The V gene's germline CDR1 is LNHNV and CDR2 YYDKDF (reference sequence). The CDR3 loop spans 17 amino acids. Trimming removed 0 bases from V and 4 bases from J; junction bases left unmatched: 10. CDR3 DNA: TGTGCCACCAGCAGAGATCCTTCGACAGGGGTAGGAGAGACCCAGTACTTC. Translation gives CATSRDPSTGVGETQYF.

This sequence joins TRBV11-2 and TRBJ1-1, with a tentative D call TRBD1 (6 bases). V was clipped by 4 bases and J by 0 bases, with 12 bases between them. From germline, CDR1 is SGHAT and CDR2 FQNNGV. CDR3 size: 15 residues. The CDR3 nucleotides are TGTGCCAGCAGCTCGACAGGACACATGAACACTGAAGCTTTCTTT. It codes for CASSSTGHMNTEAFF. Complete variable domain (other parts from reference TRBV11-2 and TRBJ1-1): EAGVAQSPRYKIIEKRQSVAFWCNPISGHATLYWYQQILGQGPKLLIQFQNNGVVDDSQLPKDRFSAERLKGVDSTLKIQPAKLEDSAVYLCASSSTGHMNTEAFFGQGTRLTVV.

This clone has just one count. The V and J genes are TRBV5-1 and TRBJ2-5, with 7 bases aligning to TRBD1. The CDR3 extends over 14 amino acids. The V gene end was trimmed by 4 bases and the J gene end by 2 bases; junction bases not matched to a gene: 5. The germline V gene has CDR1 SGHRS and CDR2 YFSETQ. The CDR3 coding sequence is TGCGCCAGCAGCACAGGGACAGCTCAAGAGACCCAGTACTTC. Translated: CASSTGTAQETQYF. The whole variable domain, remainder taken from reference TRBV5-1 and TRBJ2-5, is KAGVTQTPRYLIKTRGQQVTLSCSPISGHRSVSWYQQTPGQGLQFLFEYFSETQRNKGNFPGRFSGRQFSNSRSEMNVSTLELGDSALYLCASSTGTAQETQYFGPGTRLLVL.